The text below deals with one TCR beta chain. Antigen: not known. It was cDNA, reverse transcribed from extracted RNA, that served as the sequencing template. Here immunoSEQ multiplex PCR was the method, and the copy in TCRdb shows in-frame clones only, minus some. The sample has approximately 170,000 clones; less than 70% are singletons. The data originate from a study of CD8+ T cells in alopecia areata. Described treatment: oral pan-JAK inhibitor, 5-10 mg twice daily. Starting from PBMCs, sorting isolated CD4+ and CD8+ T cells. Study-wide points: Persistence of many expanded lesional clones was seen in scalp and blood during tofacitinib.

Sequencing was performed on CD4+ T cells sorted from blood, taken at week 24, from a patient treated with tofacitinib. The receptor was derived from a human donor with alopecia areata.

The CDR3 bases are TGCGCCAGCAGCCAAGATTCGTCCGACTGGACTAGCGGGGGGCAAGAGACCCAGTACTTC. Protein product: CASSQDSSDWTSGGQETQYF. The gene calls are TRBV4-1 and TRBJ2-5; 14 bases are shared with TRBD2. The CDR3 consists of 20 residues. CDR1 is MGHRA, CDR2 YSYEKL, per germline. With 0 bases clipped from V and 2 bases from J, the junction kept 11 bases outside the gene matches.